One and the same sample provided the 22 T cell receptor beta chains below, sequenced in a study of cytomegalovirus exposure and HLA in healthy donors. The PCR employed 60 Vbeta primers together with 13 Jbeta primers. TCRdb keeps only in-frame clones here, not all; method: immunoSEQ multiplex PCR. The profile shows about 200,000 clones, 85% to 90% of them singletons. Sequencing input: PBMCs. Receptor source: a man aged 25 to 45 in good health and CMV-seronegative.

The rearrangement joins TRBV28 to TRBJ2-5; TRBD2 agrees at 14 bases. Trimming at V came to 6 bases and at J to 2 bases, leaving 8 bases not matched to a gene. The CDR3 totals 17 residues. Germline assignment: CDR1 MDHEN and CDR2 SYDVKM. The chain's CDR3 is CASRVGTSGGLQETQYF. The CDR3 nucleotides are TGTGCCAGCAGGGTTGGGACTAGCGGGGGCCTACAAGAGACCCAGTACTTC.

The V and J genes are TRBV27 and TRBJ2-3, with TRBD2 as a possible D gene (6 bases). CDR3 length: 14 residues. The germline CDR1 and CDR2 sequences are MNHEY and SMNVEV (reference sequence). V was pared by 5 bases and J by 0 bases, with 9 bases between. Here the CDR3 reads CASSGGASTDTQYF. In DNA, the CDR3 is TGTGCCAGCAGTGGCGGGGCAAGCACAGATACGCAGTATTTT.

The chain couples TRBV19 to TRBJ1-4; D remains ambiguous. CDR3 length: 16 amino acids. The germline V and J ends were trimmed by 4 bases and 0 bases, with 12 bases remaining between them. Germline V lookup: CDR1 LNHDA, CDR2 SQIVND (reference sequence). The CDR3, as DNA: TGTGCCAGTAGTACTTCTAGCACCGCAACTAATGAAAAACTGTTTTTT. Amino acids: CASSTSSTATNEKLFF.

The CDR3 reads CATTMGGDTEAFF. CDR3 nucleotide sequence: TGCGCCACCACGATGGGAGGAGACACTGAAGCTTTCTTT. The chain joins TRBV5-1 to TRBJ1-1; unclear D gene. CDR1 and CDR2 (germline): SGHRS, YFSETQ. With 9 bases removed from V and 3 bases from J, the gap between germline ends came to 15 bases. The CDR3 has 13 residues.

This CDR3 is CASSLRNRVHEQYF. The CDR3 coding sequence is TGTGCCAGCAGTTTAAGGAACAGGGTCCACGAGCAGTACTTC. The chain carries TRBV28 and TRBJ2-7, with D perhaps TRBD1 (6 bases). The germline gives CDR1 MDHEN, CDR2 SYDVKM. The germline V and J ends were trimmed by 2 bases and 5 bases, with 13 bases remaining between them. The CDR3 consists of 14 residues.

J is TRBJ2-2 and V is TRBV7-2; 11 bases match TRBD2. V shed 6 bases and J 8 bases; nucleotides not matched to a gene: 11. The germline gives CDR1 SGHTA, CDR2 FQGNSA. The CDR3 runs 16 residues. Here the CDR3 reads CASRGRLAGPRGELFF. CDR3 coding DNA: TGTGCCAGCAGAGGACGACTAGCGGGGCCGCGGGGGGAGCTGTTTTTT.

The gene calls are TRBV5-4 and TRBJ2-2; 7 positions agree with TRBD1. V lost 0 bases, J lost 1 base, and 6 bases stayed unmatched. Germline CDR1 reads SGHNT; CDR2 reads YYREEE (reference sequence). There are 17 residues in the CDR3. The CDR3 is CASSLDLDRVNTGELFF. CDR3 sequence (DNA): TGTGCCAGCAGCTTGGACCTTGACAGGGTGAACACCGGGGAGCTGTTTTTT. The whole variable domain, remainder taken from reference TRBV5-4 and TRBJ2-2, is ETGVTQSPTHLIKTRGQQVTLRCSSQSGHNTVSWYQQALGQGPQFIFQYYREEENGRGNFPPRFSGLQFPNYSSELNVNALELDDSALYLCASSLDLDRVNTGELFFGEGSRLTVL.

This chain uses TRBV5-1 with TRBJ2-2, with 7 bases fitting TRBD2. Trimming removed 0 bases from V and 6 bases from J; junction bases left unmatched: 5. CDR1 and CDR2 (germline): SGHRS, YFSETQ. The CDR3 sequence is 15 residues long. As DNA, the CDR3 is TGCGCCAGCAGCTTGGGACTAGCCGAGCCCGGGGAGCTGTTTTTT. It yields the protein CASSLGLAEPGELFF.

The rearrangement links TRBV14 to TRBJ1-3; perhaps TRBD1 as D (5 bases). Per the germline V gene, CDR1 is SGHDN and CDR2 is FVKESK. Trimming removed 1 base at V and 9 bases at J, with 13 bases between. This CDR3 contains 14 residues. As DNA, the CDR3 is TGTGCCAGCAGCCAAGCTCCAGGGTTATCCACCATATATTTT. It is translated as CASSQAPGLSTIYF.

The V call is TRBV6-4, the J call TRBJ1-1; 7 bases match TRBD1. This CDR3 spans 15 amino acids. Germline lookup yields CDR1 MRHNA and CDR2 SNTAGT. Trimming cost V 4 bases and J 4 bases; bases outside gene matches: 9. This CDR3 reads CASSVADRRVTEAFF. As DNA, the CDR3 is TGTGCCAGCAGTGTCGCGGACAGGCGGGTCACTGAAGCTTTCTTT.

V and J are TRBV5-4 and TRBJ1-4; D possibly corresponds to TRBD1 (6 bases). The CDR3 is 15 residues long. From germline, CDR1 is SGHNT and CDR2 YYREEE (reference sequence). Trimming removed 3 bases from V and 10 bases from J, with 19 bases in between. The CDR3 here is CASSSRTDSWSKLFF. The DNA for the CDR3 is TGTGCCAGCAGCTCCCGGACAGACTCTTGGTCAAAACTGTTTTTT.

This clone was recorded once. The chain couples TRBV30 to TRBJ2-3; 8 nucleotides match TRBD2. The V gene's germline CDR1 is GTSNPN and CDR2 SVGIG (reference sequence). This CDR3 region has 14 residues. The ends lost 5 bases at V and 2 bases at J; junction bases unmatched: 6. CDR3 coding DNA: TGTGCCTGGTCTGGGACTAGGTACACAGATACGCAGTATTTT. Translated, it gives CAWSGTRYTDTQYF.

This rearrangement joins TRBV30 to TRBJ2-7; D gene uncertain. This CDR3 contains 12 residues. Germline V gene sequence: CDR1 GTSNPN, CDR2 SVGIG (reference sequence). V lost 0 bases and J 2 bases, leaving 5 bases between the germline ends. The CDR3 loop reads CAWSVHAYEQYF. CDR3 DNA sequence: TGTGCCTGGAGTGTACATGCCTACGAGCAGTACTTC.

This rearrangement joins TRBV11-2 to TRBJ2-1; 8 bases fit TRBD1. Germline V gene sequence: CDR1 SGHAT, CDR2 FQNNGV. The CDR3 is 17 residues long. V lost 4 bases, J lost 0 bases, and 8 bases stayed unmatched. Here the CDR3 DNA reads TGTGCCAGCAGCTCCCAGGACAGGGAAGCCTCCTACAATGAGCAGTTCTTC. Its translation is CASSSQDREASYNEQFF.

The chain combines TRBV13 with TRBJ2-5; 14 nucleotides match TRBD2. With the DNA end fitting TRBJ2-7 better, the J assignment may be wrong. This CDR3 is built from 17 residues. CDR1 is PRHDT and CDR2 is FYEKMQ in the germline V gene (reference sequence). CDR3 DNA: TGTGCCAGCAGCTCGAGGGGACTAGCGGGAGTAACGGCCGAGCAGTACTTC. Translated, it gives CASSSRGLAGVTAEQYF.

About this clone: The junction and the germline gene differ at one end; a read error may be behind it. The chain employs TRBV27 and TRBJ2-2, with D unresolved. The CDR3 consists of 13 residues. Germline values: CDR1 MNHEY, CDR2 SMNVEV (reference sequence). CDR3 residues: CASALTNTGELFF. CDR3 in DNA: TGTGCCAGCGCACTAACGAATACCGGGGAGCTGTTTTTT.

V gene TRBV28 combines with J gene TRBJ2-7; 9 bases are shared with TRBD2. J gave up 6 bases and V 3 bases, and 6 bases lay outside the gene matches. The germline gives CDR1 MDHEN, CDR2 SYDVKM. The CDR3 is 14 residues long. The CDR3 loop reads CASSLGLAGSEQYF. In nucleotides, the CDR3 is TGTGCCAGCAGTTTGGGGCTAGCGGGGTCCGAGCAGTACTTC.

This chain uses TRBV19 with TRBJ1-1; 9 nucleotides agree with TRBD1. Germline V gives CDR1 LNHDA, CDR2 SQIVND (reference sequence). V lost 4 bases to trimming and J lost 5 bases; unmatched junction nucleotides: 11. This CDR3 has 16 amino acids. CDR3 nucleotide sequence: TGTGCCAGTAGTAGCGGACAGGGGAGGATATTAACTGAAGCTTTCTTT. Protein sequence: CASSSGQGRILTEAFF.

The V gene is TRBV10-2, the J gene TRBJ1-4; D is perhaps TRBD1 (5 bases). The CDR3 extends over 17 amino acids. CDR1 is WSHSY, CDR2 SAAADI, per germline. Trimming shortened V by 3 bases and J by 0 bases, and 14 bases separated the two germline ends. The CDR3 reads CASSERNRLSTNEKLFF. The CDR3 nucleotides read TGCGCCAGCAGTGAAAGGAACAGGCTGTCAACTAATGAAAAACTGTTTTTT.

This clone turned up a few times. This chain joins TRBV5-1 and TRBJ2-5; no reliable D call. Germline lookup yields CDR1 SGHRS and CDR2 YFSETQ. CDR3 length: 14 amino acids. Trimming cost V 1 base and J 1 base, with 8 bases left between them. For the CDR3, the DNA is TGCGCCAGCAGCTTGTTCAGTCCCCAAGAGACCCAGTACTTC. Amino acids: CASSLFSPQETQYF.

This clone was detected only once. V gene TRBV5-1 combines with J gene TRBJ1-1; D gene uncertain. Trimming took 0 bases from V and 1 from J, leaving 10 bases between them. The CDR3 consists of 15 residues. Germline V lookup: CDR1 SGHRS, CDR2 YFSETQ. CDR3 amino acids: CASSLGTQQNTEAFF. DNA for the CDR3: TGCGCCAGCAGCTTGGGTACACAACAGAACACTGAAGCTTTCTTT.

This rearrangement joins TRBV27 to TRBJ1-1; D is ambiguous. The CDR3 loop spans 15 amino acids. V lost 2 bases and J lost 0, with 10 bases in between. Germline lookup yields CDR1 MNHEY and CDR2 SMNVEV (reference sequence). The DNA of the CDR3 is TGTGCCAGCAGTTTAACGACACAACTGAACACTGAAGCTTTCTTT. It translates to CASSLTTQLNTEAFF.